The clone carrying this TCR beta chain was observed many times. Antigen: not known. Libraries for TCR beta were made by quantitative 5'-RACE with molecular barcodes. TCRdb passed the 5' RACE reads through MiXCR, listing each CDR3 protein once. The profile covers 30,000 to 40,000 distinct CDR3 sequences, with around 7.2% appearing a single time and roughly a tenth taken by the ten largest. This specimen comes from a study of CD8 T cells in ankylosing spondylitis. The study's findings and limits: Some of these motif variants have turned up before, in reports on reactive arthritis synovial fluid and blood. Peripheral blood held disease-linked clones only at relatively low frequency, and these were CD8+.

The CDR3 has 15 amino acids. Per germline, CDR1 SGHDT and CDR2 YYEEEE. Trimming stripped 0 bases from V and 6 bases from J, with 14 bases between. V is TRBV5-6 and J is TRBJ2-3; D is perhaps TRBD1 or TRBD2 (5 bases each). The receptor was isolated from a male donor with ankylosing spondylitis or in good health (not recorded which). The sequenced material came from blood, either unsorted or a sorted T cell fraction (not recorded which). Written as DNA, the CDR3 is TGTGCCAGCAGCTTGGGGGACCCCAAGACGGATACGCAGTATTTT. Protein sequence: CASSLGDPKTDTQYF.